A single sample gave rise to the 30 T cell receptor beta chains below, sequenced in a study of cytomegalovirus exposure and HLA in healthy donors. 60 Vbeta and 13 Jbeta primers were used in PCR. Profiling relied on immunoSEQ multiplex PCR, and the TCRdb table lists in-frame clones only, not all of them. The sample contains about 160,000 clones, roughly 85% of which appear only once. The specimen was PBMCs. The receptors shown here come from a man younger than 40 in good health and CMV-seronegative.

This chain links TRBV5-1 with TRBJ1-6; TRBD1 agrees at 7 bases. Per germline, CDR1 SGHRS and CDR2 YFSETQ. The junction had 7 bases not matched to a gene; V was cut back by 4 bases and J by 9 bases. The CDR3 consists of 14 residues. The CDR3 DNA is TGCGCCAGCAGCCAGGGGGGAGTTGGTTCACCCCTCCACTTT. This gives the protein CASSQGGVGSPLHF.

This clone was detected once. This rearrangement joins TRBV27 to TRBJ2-1; the match to TRBD2 covers 11 bases. V lost 5 bases to trimming and J lost 8 bases; unmatched junction nucleotides: 14. Germline loops: CDR1 MNHEY, CDR2 SMNVEV (reference sequence). The CDR3 totals 17 residues. The DNA of the CDR3 is TGTGCCAGCAGTCTGGCTCATAGCGGGAGGGCCTTGGATGAGCAGTTCTTC. Amino acid sequence: CASSLAHSGRALDEQFF.

This clone was observed a few times. V is TRBV6-6 and J is TRBJ1-2; possible D gene TRBD1, 6 bases. From germline, CDR1 is MNHNY and CDR2 SVGAGI (reference sequence). This CDR3 spans 16 amino acids. Trimming pared 5 bases from V and 0 bases from J, leaving 16 bases between. CDR3 sequence: CASSRRDTGSNYGYTF. The CDR3, as DNA: TGTGCCAGCAGTCGCCGGGACACCGGGTCTAACTATGGCTACACCTTC.

This rearrangement joins TRBV7-2 to TRBJ2-5, with TRBD2 as a possible D gene (6 bases). The CDR3 length is 14 residues. Trimming cost V 5 bases and J 0 bases, with 10 bases left between them. Germline lookup yields CDR1 SGHTA and CDR2 FQGNSA. The chain's CDR3 is CASSPTGDQETQYF. The CDR3 DNA reads TGTGCCAGCAGCCCAACGGGGGACCAAGAGACCCAGTACTTC.

This sequence joins TRBV19 and TRBJ1-1; TRBD1 is a possible D gene (6 bases). The CDR3 is made up of 13 amino acids. From germline, CDR1 is LNHDA and CDR2 SQIVND (reference sequence). The V and J ends lost 5 bases and 6 bases respectively, with 13 bases between them. The CDR3 coding sequence is TGTGCCAGTAGTGCTACAGGGTCCGCTGAAGCTTTCTTT. Its translation is CASSATGSAEAFF.

This chain links TRBV28 with TRBJ2-5, with D uncertain. In germline, CDR1 is MDHEN, CDR2 SYDVKM. With 5 bases removed from V and 2 bases from J, the gap between germline ends came to 3 bases. CDR3 length: 11 residues. CDR3 residues: CASSQQETQYF. The CDR3 DNA reads as TGTGCCAGCAGTCAACAAGAGACCCAGTACTTC.

The rearrangement links TRBV7-2 to TRBJ2-3; the D gene is possibly TRBD2 (5 bases). The CDR3 consists of 15 residues. V was shortened by 5 bases and J by 2 bases, with 14 bases between the two germline ends. Per the germline V gene, CDR1 is SGHTA and CDR2 is FQGNSA. This CDR3 is CASSPLAFSTDTQYF. The CDR3 DNA follows: TGTGCCAGCAGCCCTCTAGCCTTCTCCACAGATACGCAGTATTTT.

This clone was counted between two and nine times. The chain has TRBV7-9 and TRBJ1-5; 8 positions match TRBD1. Looked up from germline, CDR1 is SEHNR and CDR2 is FQNEAQ (reference sequence). This CDR3 is built from 13 residues. The J segment lost 5 bases and the V segment lost 5 bases, leaving 2 bases of the junction unmatched. CDR3 coding DNA: TGTGCCAGCAGCACAGGGGGGTATCAGCCCCAGCATTTT. This gives the protein CASSTGGYQPQHF.

The J gene is TRBJ1-5, the V gene TRBV5-8; D not resolved. The CDR3 consists of 12 residues. Germline CDR1 is SGHTS and CDR2 is YDEGEE. The ends were cut back, 5 bases at V and 5 bases at J, with 8 bases in the middle. CDR3 residues: CASRAPDQPQHF. In nucleotides, the CDR3 is TGTGCCAGCAGAGCTCCGGATCAGCCCCAGCATTTT. Using reference TRBV5-8 and TRBJ1-5 for the parts outside the CDR3, the full variable domain is EAGVTQSPTHLIKTRGQQATLRCSPISGHTSVYWYQQALGLGLQFLLWYDEGEERNRGNFPPRFSGRQFPNYSSELNVNALELEDSALYLCASRAPDQPQHFGDGTRLSIL.

The rearrangement uses TRBV28 and TRBJ2-2; 7 positions agree with TRBD2. Germline V gives CDR1 MDHEN, CDR2 SYDVKM. CDR3 length equals 15 residues. Trimming took 5 bases from V and 4 from J; bases not matched to a gene: 7. CDR3 bases: TGTGCCAGCAGTCAGGGAGGGAAACTCACCGGGGAGCTGTTTTTT. Protein: CASSQGGKLTGELFF.

The rearrangement joins TRBV7-3 to TRBJ2-7; 14 nucleotides line up with TRBD2. Germline V CDR1 and CDR2: SGHTA, FQGTGA. The length of the CDR3 is 16 residues. J lost 4 bases, V lost 4 bases, and 6 bases had no gene match. CDR3 nucleotide sequence: TGTGCCAGCAGCTCCCCCGGGACTAGCGGGAGATACGAGCAGTACTTC. Protein: CASSSPGTSGRYEQYF. Variable domain in full (rest from reference TRBV7-3 and TRBJ2-7): GAGVSQTPSNKVTEKGKYVELRCDPISGHTALYWYRQSLGQGPEFLIYFQGTGAADDSGLPNDRFFAVRPEGSVSTLKIQRTERGDSAVYLCASSSPGTSGRYEQYFGPGTRLTVT.

This chain uses TRBV2 with TRBJ1-5, with 7 bases fitting TRBD1. This CDR3 has 16 amino acids. Germline CDR1 is SNHLY and CDR2 is FYNNEI. V lost 7 bases and J lost 2; bases outside the gene matches: 11. As DNA, the CDR3 is TGTGCCAGCACCCCCGGACAGGTCAATCGCAATCAGCCCCAGCATTTT. Protein sequence: CASTPGQVNRNQPQHF.

The V gene is TRBV7-2, the J gene TRBJ1-2, with TRBD1 matching over 9 bases. The germline V gene encodes CDR1 SGHTA and CDR2 FQGNSA. V trimming: 5 bases; J trimming: 4 bases; junction bases outside the gene matches: 11. This CDR3 contains 16 residues. The CDR3, as DNA: TGTGCCAGCAGCCGGGACAGGGTGGAGGGTCCCTATGGCTACACCTTC. Its translation is CASSRDRVEGPYGYTF.

The chain recombines TRBV7-6 with TRBJ2-7, with D possibly being TRBD2 (6 bases). CDR1 and CDR2 from the germline V gene are SGHVS and FNYEAQ. The length of the CDR3 is 15 residues. Deletions cut 1 base from V and 1 base from J, with 11 bases between. CDR3 residues: CASSLGPGDSYEQYF. The CDR3 region has the DNA TGTGCCAGCAGCTTAGGTCCGGGGGATTCCTACGAGCAGTACTTC.

In its sample, this clone was seen once. The rearrangement uses TRBV5-6 and TRBJ2-7; TRBD1 matches 7 bases. CDR3 length equals 19 residues. The V gene's germline CDR1 is SGHDT and CDR2 YYEEEE. Trimming cost V 1 base and J 4 bases; bases outside gene matches: 20. This CDR3 reads CASSLLRQGVFSPHYEQYF. Here the CDR3 DNA reads TGTGCCAGCAGCTTGTTAAGGCAGGGGGTTTTTTCCCCGCATTACGAGCAGTACTTC.

This chain connects TRBV4-3 to TRBJ2-5; D possibly corresponds to TRBD1 (5 bases). The CDR3 is 15 amino acids. V shed 0 bases and J shed 1 base, with 9 bases lying between them. Germline assignment: CDR1 LGHNA and CDR2 YSLEER. The CDR3 reads CASSQDRQGQETQYF. The DNA for the CDR3 is TGCGCCAGCAGCCAAGACCGGCAGGGCCAAGAGACCCAGTACTTC.

This clone has just a few counts. This chain uses TRBV7-9 with TRBJ2-7; 10 bases line up with TRBD1. The CDR3 is 15 residues long. Trimming removed 5 bases from V and 2 bases from J; junction bases left unmatched: 6. Germline V gene lookup returns CDR1 SEHNR and CDR2 FQNEAQ (reference sequence). This CDR3 is CASSAPGQGTYEQYF. The CDR3 region has the DNA TGTGCCAGCAGCGCCCCGGGACAGGGGACCTACGAGCAGTACTTC.

This sequence joins TRBV27 and TRBJ2-7; 11 bases align to TRBD2. CDR3 length equals 14 residues. Germline CDR1 reads MNHEY; CDR2 reads SMNVEV (reference sequence). The V and J ends lost 6 bases and 1 base, in that order; junction bases with no gene match: 2. CDR3 sequence: CASRLAGESYEQYF. The CDR3 coding sequence is TGTGCCAGCAGACTAGCGGGGGAATCCTACGAGCAGTACTTC.

This chain links TRBV13 with TRBJ2-2; 7 bases fit TRBD1. V was clipped by 5 bases and J by 2 bases; unmatched bases: 5. The CDR3 runs to 15 residues. CDR1 and CDR2 from the germline V gene are PRHDT and FYEKMQ (reference sequence). The CDR3, as DNA: TGTGCCAGCAGCCGCAGGGGGTATAACACCGGGGAGCTGTTTTTT. Protein product: CASSRRGYNTGELFF.

The chain combines TRBV7-8 with TRBJ2-2; 7 bases agree with TRBD2. V lost 8 bases, J lost 7 bases, and 10 bases stayed unmatched. Germline CDR1 SGHVS, CDR2 FQNEAQ. The CDR3 consists of 14 residues. CDR3 DNA sequence: TGTGCCAGCTTGTGGGGGGGGTACGACGGGGAGCTGTTTTTT. Translating gives CASLWGGYDGELFF.

This clone was seen a single time. V is TRBV29-1 and J is TRBJ1-1, with 7 bases fitting TRBD1. The CDR3 totals 13 residues. After removal of 4 bases from V and 1 base from J, the junction contained 3 bases not matched to a gene. The V gene's germline CDR1 is SQVTM and CDR2 ANQGSEA. The DNA of the CDR3 is TGCAGCGTTGGACAGGGCTGGAACACTGAAGCTTTCTTT. It is translated as CSVGQGWNTEAFF.

The genes are TRBV5-1 and TRBJ2-1; D perhaps matches TRBD1 (5 bases). The CDR3 covers 15 residues. Per germline, CDR1 SGHRS and CDR2 YFSETQ. The V gene lost 0 bases and the J gene lost 2 bases, with 9 bases spanning the gap. This CDR3 is CASSLEPGPYNEQFF. In DNA, the CDR3 is TGCGCCAGCAGCTTGGAGCCAGGGCCCTACAATGAGCAGTTCTTC.

The gene calls are TRBV18 and TRBJ1-3; D is ambiguous. Germline V CDR1 and CDR2: KGHSH, LQKENI. The CDR3 sequence is 14 residues long. V lost 2 bases to trimming and J lost 0 bases, with 5 bases between them. The CDR3 bases are TGTGCCAGCTCACCAAGCAACTCTGGAAACACCATATATTTT. Translated: CASSPSNSGNTIYF.

The chain uses TRBV25-1 and TRBJ2-3; D is uncertain. The CDR3 consists of 12 residues. Germline V gene sequence: CDR1 MGHDK, CDR2 SYGVNS. Trimming took 7 bases from V and 5 from J, leaving 10 bases between them. The CDR3, as DNA: TGTGCCAGCACCTCCCCGGGAGATACGCAGTATTTT. This codes for CASTSPGDTQYF.

This rearrangement joins TRBV12-5 to TRBJ1-3, with D possibly TRBD1 on 5 matching bases. CDR1 and CDR2 (germline): LGHNT, FRNRAP. CDR3 length equals 16 residues. V dropped 0 bases and J dropped 0 bases, with 9 bases sitting between them. CDR3 protein: CASGLVRGYSGNTIYF. The CDR3 DNA sequence: TGTGCTAGTGGTTTGGTACGGGGGTACTCTGGAAACACCATATATTTT.

V gene TRBV15 combines with J gene TRBJ1-6; D is perhaps TRBD1 (5 bases). V lost 0 bases to trimming and J lost 6 bases, with 15 bases between them. From germline, CDR1 is LNHNV and CDR2 YYDKDF (reference sequence). CDR3 length: 17 residues. Written as DNA, the CDR3 is TGTGCCACCAGCAGAGATCGGGCGACAGAGTTTAATTCACCCCTCCACTTT. Its protein product is CATSRDRATEFNSPLHF.

In DNA, the CDR3 is TGTGCCAGCTCCCGGGACAGGGGGCAAGATACGCAGTATTTT. Translated: CASSRDRGQDTQYF. This chain connects TRBV18 to TRBJ2-3; TRBD1 matches at 12 bases. This CDR3 region has 14 residues. Germline CDR1 is KGHSH and CDR2 is LQKENI. V lost 6 bases, J lost 5 bases, and 3 bases stayed unmatched.

V and J are TRBV30 and TRBJ1-1; D unresolved. Germline-derived CDR1 and CDR2 are GTSNPN and SVGIG (reference sequence). The CDR3 has 11 amino acids. The V gene lost 2 bases and the J gene lost 2 bases, with 3 bases spanning the gap. The CDR3, as DNA: TGTGCCTGGAGTCTAAACACTGAAGCTTTCTTT. Translation: CAWSLNTEAFF.

The CDR3 region is CASAVQETQYF. The CDR3 DNA follows: TGCGCCAGCGCAGTTCAAGAGACCCAGTACTTC. The chain employs TRBV10-2 and TRBJ2-5; no firm D call. CDR1 is WSHSY, CDR2 SAAADI, per germline. The germline V and J ends were trimmed by 8 bases and 2 bases, with 6 bases remaining between them. The CDR3 spans 11 residues.

The chain joins TRBV7-2 to TRBJ2-7, with 8 bases lining up with TRBD2. This CDR3 comprises 15 residues. The germline CDR1 and CDR2 sequences are SGHTA and FQGNSA. V lost 1 base to trimming and J lost 6 bases; unmatched junction nucleotides: 8. The CDR3 here is CASSLEAGGLSEQYF. In nucleotides, the CDR3 is TGTGCCAGCAGCTTAGAGGCGGGGGGCCTCTCCGAGCAGTACTTC.